This T cell receptor (beta chain) was recovered during a study of early T cells in non-severe SARS-CoV-2 infection. Study context: The study sequenced bulk RNA from unsorted whole blood, with chains unpaired.

Individual cDNA molecules received unique molecular identifiers. Each CDR3 protein is one row after TCRdb ran MiXCR on the 5' RACE reads. The table has more than 45,000 distinct CDR3 sequences, around 5.6% seen once. This clonotype was seen many times. Germline V gene data show CDR1 as MGHRA and CDR2 as YSYEKL. This CDR3 is 14 amino acids long. Between the trimmed V and J ends, which lost 8 bases and 4 bases, there was a span of 18 bases. The specimen was whole blood. The chain joins TRBV4-1 to TRBJ2-7; the D gene could be TRBD1 or TRBD2 (5 bases each). The sequence derives from an adult who was a healthcare worker with PCR-confirmed SARS-CoV-2 infection or an uninfected control (not recorded which). Written as DNA, the CDR3 is TGCGCCAGCGCCTCCCGGGGCCAAGGATACGAGCAGTACTTC. Amino acids: CASASRGQGYEQYF.